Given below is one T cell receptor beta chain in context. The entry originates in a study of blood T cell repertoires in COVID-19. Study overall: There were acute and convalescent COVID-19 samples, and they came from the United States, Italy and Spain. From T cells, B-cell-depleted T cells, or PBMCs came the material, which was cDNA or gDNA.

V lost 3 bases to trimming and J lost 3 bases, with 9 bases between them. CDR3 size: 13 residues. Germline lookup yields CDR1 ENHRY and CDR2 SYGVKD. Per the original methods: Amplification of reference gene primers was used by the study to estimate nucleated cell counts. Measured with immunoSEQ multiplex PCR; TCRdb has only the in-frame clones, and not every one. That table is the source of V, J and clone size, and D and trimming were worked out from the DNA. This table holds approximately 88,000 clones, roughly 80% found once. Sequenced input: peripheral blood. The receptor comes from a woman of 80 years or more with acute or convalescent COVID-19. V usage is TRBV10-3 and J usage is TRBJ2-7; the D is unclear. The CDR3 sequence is CAISENSFYEQYF. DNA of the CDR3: TGTGCCATCAGTGAAAACAGTTTCTACGAGCAGTACTTC.